Presented here are 32 T cell receptor beta chains from one specimen sequenced in a study of blood T cell repertoires in COVID-19. The data were produced by immunoSEQ multiplex PCR, yet TCRdb's version contains in-frame clones alone and is incomplete. The sample contains a few hundred thousand clones, 85% of which appear only once. The sample was PBMCs or T cells enriched from blood (not recorded which). The origin of the receptors is a man aged 35 to 55 who had recovered from COVID-19.

This clone was detected only a few times. This chain connects TRBV7-2 to TRBJ2-7; TRBD2 is a possible D gene (6 bases). The CDR3 is 13 residues long. CDR1 is SGHTA, CDR2 FQGNSA, per germline. Trimming cost V 5 bases and J 6 bases, with 14 bases left between them. CDR3 coding DNA: TGTGCCAGCAGCCAAAGGTCGGGGGTCGAGCAGTACTTC. Amino acid sequence: CASSQRSGVEQYF.

V and J are TRBV20-1 and TRBJ2-3; 9 bases match TRBD1. Germline CDR1 reads DFQATT; CDR2 reads SNEGSKA (reference sequence). This CDR3 has 11 amino acids. Trimming at V came to 1 base and at J to 15 bases, leaving 5 bases not matched to a gene. In nucleotides, the CDR3 is TGCAGTGCTAGAGTCCAGGGACAGGGATATTTT. It is translated as CSARVQGQGYF.

The V call is TRBV18, the J call TRBJ2-3; 11 bases are shared with TRBD1. Germline CDR1 is KGHSH and CDR2 is LQKENI. V lost 6 bases, J lost 4 bases, and 0 bases stayed unmatched. This CDR3 spans 13 amino acids. As DNA, the CDR3 is TGTGCCAGCTCGGGACAGGGGGCAGATACGCAGTATTTT. Translation gives CASSGQGADTQYF.

The chain combines TRBV28 with TRBJ1-5; TRBD1 is a possible D gene (6 bases). This CDR3 is built from 15 residues. CDR1 is MDHEN, CDR2 SYDVKM, per germline. V lost 6 bases to trimming and J lost 1 base, with 13 bases between them. In DNA, the CDR3 is TGTGCCAGCAGAACCCAGGGGCGAAGCAATCAGCCCCAGCATTTT. Translated, it gives CASRTQGRSNQPQHF. The whole variable domain, remainder taken from reference TRBV28 and TRBJ1-5, is DVKVTQSSRYLVKRTGEKVFLECVQDMDHENMFWYRQDPGLGLRLIYFSYDVKMKEKGDIPEGYSVSREKKERFSLILESASTNQTSMYLCASRTQGRSNQPQHFGDGTRLSIL.

The rearrangement links TRBV15 to TRBJ2-1; the match to TRBD2 covers 12 bases. Germline V lookup: CDR1 LNHNV, CDR2 YYDKDF (reference sequence). V dropped 3 bases and J dropped 5; count of bases not matched to a gene: 8. This CDR3 spans 17 amino acids. CDR3 in amino acids: CATSRSTSGSYNNEQFF. The CDR3, as DNA: TGTGCCACCAGCAGGTCGACTAGCGGGAGCTATAACAATGAGCAGTTCTTC. Combining the CDR3 with reference TRBV15 and TRBJ2-1 gives the whole variable domain DAMVIQNPRYQVTQFGKPVTLSCSQTLNHNVMYWYQQKSSQAPKLLFHYYDKDFNNEADTPDNFQSRRPNTSFCFLDIRSPGLGDTAMYLCATSRSTSGSYNNEQFFGPGTRLTVL.

V is TRBV4-2 and J is TRBJ2-2; D gene ambiguous. The CDR3 extends over 16 amino acids. Trimming shortened V by 7 bases and J by 2 bases, and 17 bases separated the two germline ends. CDR1 LGHNA and CDR2 YNFKEQ come from the germline V gene. CDR3 region: CASTPSVSFNTGELFF. CDR3 DNA sequence: TGTGCCAGCACCCCAAGTGTGAGCTTCAACACCGGGGAGCTGTTTTTT.

The rearrangement links TRBV5-8 to TRBJ2-7; TRBD2 aligns across 10 bases. J was trimmed by 9 bases and V by 4 bases; bases with no gene match: 13. Looked up from germline, CDR1 is SGHTS and CDR2 is YDEGEE. This CDR3 comprises 15 residues. CDR3 sequence: CASSAPGLALRGQYF. CDR3 in DNA: TGTGCCAGCAGCGCGCCGGGACTAGCGTTACGGGGGCAGTACTTC.

The genes are TRBV13 and TRBJ2-6, with D perhaps matching TRBD1 (8 bases). The germline V gene encodes CDR1 PRHDT and CDR2 FYEKMQ (reference sequence). The CDR3 is made up of 20 amino acids. V was cut by 0 bases and J by 0 bases, with 18 bases left in between. CDR3 region: CASSLGRGDRLSSGANVLTF. The CDR3 DNA follows: TGTGCCAGCAGCTTAGGCCGGGGGGACAGGTTAAGCTCTGGGGCCAACGTCCTGACTTTC.

This chain uses TRBV9 with TRBJ2-1, with 14 bases aligning to TRBD2. The CDR3 totals 17 residues. V was pared by 1 base and J by 9 bases, with 9 bases of the junction left unmatched. Germline lookup yields CDR1 SGDLS and CDR2 YYNGEE. The CDR3 DNA reads TGTGCCAGCAGCGTATCCGGGACTAGCGGGAGAGGTGGTGAGCAGTTCTTC. Its protein product is CASSVSGTSGRGGEQFF.

The V call is TRBV5-4, the J call TRBJ1-1, with TRBD1 identical over 9 bases. Looked up from germline, CDR1 is SGHNT and CDR2 is YYREEE (reference sequence). The CDR3 spans 14 residues. V lost 4 bases to trimming and J lost 3 bases; unmatched junction nucleotides: 4. The CDR3 DNA reads as TGTGCCAGCAGCAAGGGACAGGGATACACTGAAGCTTTCTTT. As protein: CASSKGQGYTEAFF.

This chain joins TRBV4-3 and TRBJ2-7, with TRBD2 matching over 10 bases. V lost 1 base to trimming and J lost 1 base; unmatched junction nucleotides: 10. The CDR3 sequence is 18 residues long. Germline V lookup: CDR1 LGHNA, CDR2 YSLEER. CDR3 in DNA: TGCGCCAGCAGCCAAGGGGCTAGCGGGAGTGGACCGTCCTACGAGCAGTACTTC. It is translated as CASSQGASGSGPSYEQYF.

The rearrangement joins TRBV13 to TRBJ2-7, with 7 bases that match TRBD1. The CDR3 totals 16 residues. The J segment lost 7 bases and the V segment lost 5 bases, leaving 17 bases of the junction unmatched. From germline, CDR1 is PRHDT and CDR2 FYEKMQ (reference sequence). The CDR3 DNA reads TGTGCCAGCAGCGCCCGATTAAGAGGGGGCCCGGAGGAGCAGTACTTC. It is translated as CASSARLRGGPEEQYF.

This chain connects TRBV28 to TRBJ2-5; 7 positions agree with TRBD2. CDR1 is MDHEN, CDR2 SYDVKM, per germline. CDR3 length equals 13 residues. The ends lost 6 bases at V and 5 bases at J; junction bases unmatched: 6. The CDR3 reads CASRPREGETQYF. CDR3 coding DNA: TGTGCCAGCAGACCTAGGGAGGGGGAGACCCAGTACTTC. Drawing the rest from reference TRBV28 and TRBJ2-5, the complete variable domain is DVKVTQSSRYLVKRTGEKVFLECVQDMDHENMFWYRQDPGLGLRLIYFSYDVKMKEKGDIPEGYSVSREKKERFSLILESASTNQTSMYLCASRPREGETQYFGPGTRLLVL.

V and J are TRBV9 and TRBJ2-2, with 12 bases lining up with TRBD2. The CDR3 has 18 residues. After removal of 0 bases from V and 3 bases from J, the junction contained 6 bases not matched to a gene. Looked up from germline, CDR1 is SGDLS and CDR2 is YYNGEE. CDR3 amino acids: CASSVGLAGVRYTGELFF. DNA for the CDR3: TGTGCCAGCAGCGTAGGACTAGCGGGAGTACGGTACACCGGGGAGCTGTTTTTT.

This clone was detected once. The rearrangement uses TRBV28 and TRBJ2-7, with D possibly being TRBD1 (5 bases). CDR1 is MDHEN, CDR2 SYDVKM, per germline. The CDR3 contains 12 residues. V was cut by 10 bases and J by 6 bases, with 16 bases left in between. In DNA form, the CDR3 reads TGTGCCACGTGTTGGGGCAGGGCCGAGCAGTACTTC. Translation: CATCWGRAEQYF. The complete variable domain, with remaining parts taken from reference TRBV28 and TRBJ2-7, reads DVKVTQSSRYLVKRTGEKVFLECVQDMDHENMFWYRQDPGLGLRLIYFSYDVKMKEKGDIPEGYSVSREKKERFSLILESASTNQTSMYLCATCWGRAEQYFGPGTRLTVT.

V usage is TRBV14 and J usage is TRBJ2-7; the D gene is possibly TRBD1 (7 bases). Germline CDR1 is SGHDN and CDR2 is FVKESK. The CDR3 sequence is 14 residues long. V was cut by 5 bases and J by 3 bases, with 14 bases left in between. The CDR3 is CASSSQGGVYEQYF. The CDR3 nucleotides are TGTGCCAGCAGCTCTCAGGGGGGAGTCTACGAGCAGTACTTC.

This chain uses TRBV29-1 with TRBJ2-3, with 7 bases that match TRBD2. CDR3 length: 12 residues. Germline V CDR1 and CDR2: SQVTM, ANQGSEA. V was clipped by 4 bases and J by 7 bases; unmatched bases: 5. Here the CDR3 DNA reads TGCAGCGTTGGGGCTAGCGGTTATACGCAGTATTTT. The encoded protein is CSVGASGYTQYF.

V usage is TRBV6-5 and J usage is TRBJ2-3, with D maybe TRBD2 (6 bases). In germline, CDR1 is MNHEY, CDR2 SVGAGI. Trimming removed 0 bases at V and 1 base at J, with 11 bases between. The CDR3 extends over 16 amino acids. The CDR3 region is CASSYSEGIGTDTQYF. The CDR3 coding sequence is TGTGCCAGCAGTTACTCGGAGGGGATCGGCACAGATACGCAGTATTTT.

The chain combines TRBV5-6 with TRBJ2-2, with 10 positions matching TRBD2. The length of the CDR3 is 15 residues. Germline lookup yields CDR1 SGHDT and CDR2 YYEEEE. Losses at the gene ends were 6 bases for V and 7 bases for J; bases not matched to a gene: 9. CDR3 sequence: CASTLAGVFIGELFF. CDR3 nucleotide sequence: TGTGCCAGCACTCTAGCGGGAGTGTTTATCGGGGAGCTGTTTTTT.

This clone has only one observation. The chain is built from TRBV13 and TRBJ2-1; 10 bases agree with TRBD2. The ends lost 5 bases at V and 3 bases at J; junction bases unmatched: 7. This CDR3 has 16 amino acids. CDR1 is PRHDT and CDR2 is FYEKMQ in the germline V gene (reference sequence). The CDR3 region has the DNA TGTGCCAGCAGCCTGGGACGGACTAGCGGCTACAATGAGCAGTTCTTC. Encoded protein: CASSLGRTSGYNEQFF.

In this sample, this clone turned up once. The genes are TRBV6-6 and TRBJ1-5; 7 bases line up with TRBD1. This CDR3 contains 16 residues. In germline, CDR1 is MNHNY, CDR2 SVGAGI (reference sequence). V lost 2 bases, J lost 4 bases, and 8 bases stayed unmatched. DNA of the CDR3: TGTGCCAGCAGTTACCCCGACAGGGTTGGAAATCAGCCCCAGCATTTT. Its protein product is CASSYPDRVGNQPQHF.

The V and J genes are TRBV6-2 or TRBV6-3 and TRBJ1-5; 7 bases are a match to TRBD1. V was pared by 0 bases and J by 3 bases, with 8 bases of the junction left unmatched. The CDR3 loop spans 17 amino acids. The germline CDR1 and CDR2 sequences are MNHEY and SVGEGT. The CDR3, as DNA: TGTGCCAGCAGTTACTCGAAGGGACAGATATTCAATCAGCCCCAGCATTTT. Translation gives CASSYSKGQIFNQPQHF.

This clone was picked up a small number of times. The chain employs TRBV28 and TRBJ2-7, with TRBD1 matching over 8 bases. Germline assignment: CDR1 MDHEN and CDR2 SYDVKM. J lost 6 bases, V lost 7 bases, and 14 bases had no gene match. The CDR3 loop spans 15 amino acids. The CDR3 here is CASTQVPDRAVEQYF. The CDR3 DNA is TGTGCCAGCACACAAGTCCCGGACAGGGCCGTCGAGCAGTACTTC.

The chain couples TRBV7-9 to TRBJ1-1; weak D call: TRBD1 (5 bases). Germline V gene sequence: CDR1 SEHNR, CDR2 FQNEAQ (reference sequence). CDR3 length: 14 residues. Deletions cut 1 base from V and 4 bases from J, with 10 bases between. The CDR3 sequence is CASSLDGHVTEAFF. CDR3 DNA sequence: TGTGCCAGCAGCTTAGACGGACACGTCACTGAAGCTTTCTTT.

This chain uses TRBV30 with TRBJ2-5, with D possibly TRBD2 on 5 matching bases. The CDR3 has 13 residues. Per germline, CDR1 GTSNPN and CDR2 SVGIG (reference sequence). V shed 4 bases and J shed 9 bases, with 18 bases lying between them. DNA for the CDR3: TGTGCCTGGATGGGCGCGGGCCGACTTGCCCAGTACTTC. As protein: CAWMGAGRLAQYF.

This clone appeared once. This chain connects TRBV18 to TRBJ2-4; the match to TRBD1 covers 7 bases. The ends lost 6 bases at V and 3 bases at J; junction bases unmatched: 11. The CDR3 is made up of 16 amino acids. Germline V gene lookup returns CDR1 KGHSH and CDR2 LQKENI. CDR3 DNA sequence: TGTGCCAGCTCCCTTTATTTACGACAGGGCAAAAACATTCAGTACTTC. Translation: CASSLYLRQGKNIQYF.

This chain connects TRBV19 to TRBJ1-1; no reliable D call. Per the germline V gene, CDR1 is LNHDA and CDR2 is SQIVND (reference sequence). The V and J ends lost 5 bases and 5 bases respectively, with 18 bases between them. CDR3 length equals 15 residues. CDR3 loop: CASSSGVSKGTEAFF. For the CDR3, the DNA is TGTGCCAGTAGTTCAGGTGTGTCGAAAGGTACTGAAGCTTTCTTT.

The chain combines TRBV4-1 with TRBJ2-7; 13 positions agree with TRBD2. Trimming removed 1 base from V and 0 bases from J; junction bases left unmatched: 18. Looked up from germline, CDR1 is MGHRA and CDR2 is YSYEKL. The CDR3 spans 22 residues. In nucleotides, the CDR3 is TGCGCCAGCAGCCAAGCCCTGGCCCCCCCGGGACTAGCGGGATCGTTCTCCTACGAGCAGTACTTC. This gives the protein CASSQALAPPGLAGSFSYEQYF.

The rearrangement uses TRBV19 and TRBJ1-1, with D maybe TRBD1 (5 bases). The length of the CDR3 is 17 residues. V lost 4 bases, J lost 0 bases, and 18 bases lay in between. The germline gives CDR1 LNHDA, CDR2 SQIVND (reference sequence). In nucleotides, the CDR3 is TGTGCCAGTAGTAACTCCCAGGGAGCGGGGGTGAACACTGAAGCTTTCTTT. Translation gives CASSNSQGAGVNTEAFF.

The V and J genes are TRBV5-1 and TRBJ1-4, with 9 bases lining up with TRBD1. The junction had 14 bases not matched to a gene; V was cut back by 4 bases and J by 10 bases. The CDR3 length is 16 residues. The germline V gene encodes CDR1 SGHRS and CDR2 YFSETQ. CDR3 nucleotides: TGCGCCAGCAGCACCGAAATTACAGGGGGCGTTCGAAAACTGTTTTTT. It is translated as CASSTEITGGVRKLFF.

This clone was observed many times. The genes are TRBV5-1 and TRBJ2-7; D is ambiguous. CDR3 size: 15 residues. Trimming removed 0 bases at V and 0 bases at J, with 10 bases between. Germline V lookup: CDR1 SGHRS, CDR2 YFSETQ. The CDR3 reads CASSLDRSSSYEQYF. For the CDR3, the DNA is TGCGCCAGCAGCTTGGATCGGTCTAGCTCCTACGAGCAGTACTTC.

The J gene is TRBJ1-2, the V gene TRBV5-1, with 12 bases aligning to TRBD1. This CDR3 region has 16 residues. V shed 0 bases and J 5 bases; nucleotides not matched to a gene: 5. Germline CDR1 and CDR2: SGHRS and YFSETQ. The chain's CDR3 is CASSLDGGQGAYGYTF. Written as DNA, the CDR3 is TGCGCCAGCAGCTTGGATGGGGGACAGGGGGCGTATGGCTACACCTTC.